A selection of T cell receptor beta chains follows, all from one sample in a study of tumor-infiltrating lymphocytes in primary liver carcinoma. TCRdb re-analysed the multiplex PCR reads in MiXCR, keeping a single row per CDR3 protein. Of approximately 64,000 distinct CDR3 sequences in the sample, roughly two thirds were seen once. Sequencing input: liver tumor tissue from sampling region 4. These receptors originate from a man aged 40-55 years with primary liver carcinoma and hepatitis B virus infection. Each CDR3 is given with its conserved first and last residue. D genes are given only for firm matches. Where a row states a size, it is once, few, many or the class of an expanded clone; other rows omit it.

d_call | clone_size | j_call | v_call | cdr3_nt | cdr3_aa
- | - | TRBJ2-1 | TRBV11-3 | TGTACTAGCAGCTTAGAATCTAATGAGCAGTTCTTC | CTSSLESNEQFF
- | - | TRBJ2-5 | TRBV29-1 | TGTAGCGTTGAATCCGCGGCGGGTAGATCGGAGATCCAGTACTTC | CSVESAAGRSEIQYF
- | - | TRBJ2-2 | TRBV7-3 | TGTGCCAACAGCTTAACGGGCGGGAACACCGGGGAGTTGTTTTTT | CANSLTGGNTGELFF
TRBD1 | many | TRBJ2-6 | TRBV6-5 | TGTGCCAGCAGTTCCCGGACAGGCAGCTCTGGGGCCAACGTCCTGACTTTC | CASSSRTGSSGANVLTF
- | - | TRBJ2-7 | TRBV11-1 | TGTGCCAGCAGCTCAAGAGGATTTTTCAGCCTCTATGAGCAGTACTTC | CASSSRGFFSLYEQYF
- | - | TRBJ1-5 | TRBV6-1 | TGTGCCGGCAGTGATGAGGAGGGGCGCGGAGGTAATCAGCCCCAGCATTTT | CAGSDEEGRGGNQPQHF
- | - | TRBJ1-1 | TRBV4-3 | TGCGCTAGCAGCCAAGATACCATGTCCGAAGCTTTCTTT | CASSQDTMSEAFF
- | - | TRBJ1-5 | TRBV12-3/TRBV12-4 | TGTGCCAGCAGTTTCGGCGGGACACGCTATAGCAATCAGCCCCAGCATTTT | CASSFGGTRYSNQPQHF
- | - | TRBJ2-7 | TRBV4-1 | TGCGCCAGCAACCGTGCCGGGACGGGCTTCCCCTACGAGCAGTACTTC | CASNRAGTGFPYEQYF
TRBD1 | - | TRBJ2-7 | TRBV6-2/TRBV6-3 | TGTACCAGCAGTTACGGAGTCAGGACAGGATTTACCTACGAACAGTACTTC | CTSSYGVRTGFTYEQYF
TRBD2 | - | TRBJ2-2 | TRBV11-2 | TGTACCAGCAGCTTAGTGGCGCTAGCGGGTACCGGGGAGCTGTTTTTT | CTSSLVALAGTGELFF
- | - | TRBJ2-3 | TRBV29-1 | TGCGGCTTTGGGGACACAGATACTCAGTATTTT | CGFGDTDTQYF
- | - | TRBJ1-5 | TRBV12-3/TRBV12-4 | TGTGCCAGCAGTTTTGGGCATGGAAGCAATCATCACCAGCATTTT | CASSFGHGSNHHQHF
TRBD2 | - | TRBJ2-3 | TRBV5-1 | TGCGCCAGCATCTCTGGACTAGCGGGAAGGACAGATACGCAGTACTTT | CASISGLAGRTDTQYF
- | - | TRBJ2-7 | TRBV29-1 | TGCTGCGTTGGAGATGGGAGTGGCTACGAGCAGTACTTC | CCVGDGSGYEQYF
- | - | TRBJ1-3 | TRBV6-6 | TGTGCCAGCAGTTATGAGAGCACCATATATTTT | CASSYESTIYF
- | - | TRBJ2-7 | TRBV12-3/TRBV12-4 | TGTGCCAGCAATTTAGAATGGTGGGATGAGGTAAGATACGAGCAGTACTTC | CASNLEWWDEVRYEQYF
- | - | TRBJ2-2 | TRBV5-1 | TGCGCCAGCAGCATGGCCGAGAGACGCGGGGAGCTGTTTTTT | CASSMAERRGELFF